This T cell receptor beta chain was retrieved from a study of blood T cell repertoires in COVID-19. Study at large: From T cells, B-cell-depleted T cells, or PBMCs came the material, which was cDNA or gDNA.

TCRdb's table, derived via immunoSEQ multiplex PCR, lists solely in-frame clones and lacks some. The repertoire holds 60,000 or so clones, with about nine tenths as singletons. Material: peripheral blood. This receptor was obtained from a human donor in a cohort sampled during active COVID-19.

CDR3 coding DNA: TGTGCCGGCGGCAGTCTTAATGAAAAACTGTTTTTT. It codes for CAGGSLNEKLFF. The chain has TRBV28 and TRBJ1-4; D gene uncertain. Germline values: CDR1 MDHEN, CDR2 SYDVKM. With 11 bases removed from V and 4 bases from J, the gap between germline ends came to 11 bases. This CDR3 is built from 12 residues.